This T cell receptor beta chain was documented in a study of response to subunit inactivated influenza vaccine. Overall study findings and caveats: Seasonal influenza vaccination, on each occasion, was suggested by the authors to recruit few new T cells.

Of note for this clonotype: The antigen is unknown.

From the RT-PCR reads, TCRdb called clonotypes with MiXCR, one entry per CDR3 protein. The sample carries 450,000 to 500,000 distinct CDR3 sequences, approximately 10% recorded once. From germline, CDR1 is DFQATT and CDR2 SNEGSKA (reference sequence). The CDR3 is 14 residues long. With V trimmed by 3 bases and J by 7 bases, 10 bases remained unmatched. The sample here was PBMCs from blood, taken 40 to 50 days after vaccination. This rearrangement joins TRBV20-1 to TRBJ2-5, with 8 bases fitting TRBD2. This TCR was recovered from a man in his fifties or sixties who received an inactivated influenza vaccine. CDR3 residues: CSARSLAGSGTQYF. CDR3 nucleotide sequence: TGCAGTGCTAGGTCGCTAGCGGGCTCTGGGACCCAGTACTTC.